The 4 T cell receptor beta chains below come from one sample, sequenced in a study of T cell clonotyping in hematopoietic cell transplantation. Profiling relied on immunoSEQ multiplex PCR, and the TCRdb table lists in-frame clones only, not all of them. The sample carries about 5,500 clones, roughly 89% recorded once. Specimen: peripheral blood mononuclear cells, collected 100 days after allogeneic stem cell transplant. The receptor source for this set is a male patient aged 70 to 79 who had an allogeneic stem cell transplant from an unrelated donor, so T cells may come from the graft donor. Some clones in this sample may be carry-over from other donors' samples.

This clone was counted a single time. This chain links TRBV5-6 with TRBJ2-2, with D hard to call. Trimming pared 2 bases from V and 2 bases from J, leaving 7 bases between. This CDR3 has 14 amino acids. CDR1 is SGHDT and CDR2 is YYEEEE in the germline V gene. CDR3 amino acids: CASSFQANTGELFF. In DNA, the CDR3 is TGTGCCAGCAGCTTTCAGGCAAACACCGGGGAGCTGTTTTTT.

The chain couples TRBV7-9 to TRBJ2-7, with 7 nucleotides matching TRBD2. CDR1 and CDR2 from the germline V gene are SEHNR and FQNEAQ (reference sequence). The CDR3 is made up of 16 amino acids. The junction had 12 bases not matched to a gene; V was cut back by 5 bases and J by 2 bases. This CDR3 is CASSASGTTLTYEQYF. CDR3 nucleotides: TGTGCCAGCAGCGCCTCCGGGACTACCCTTACCTACGAGCAGTACTTC.

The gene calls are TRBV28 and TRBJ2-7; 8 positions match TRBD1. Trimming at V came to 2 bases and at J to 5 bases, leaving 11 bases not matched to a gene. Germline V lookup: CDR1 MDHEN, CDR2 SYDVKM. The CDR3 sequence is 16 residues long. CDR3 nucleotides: TGTGCCAGCAGTTTAAAGCAGGGGGCGTCGGCGGACGAGCAGTACTTC. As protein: CASSLKQGASADEQYF.

The chain's CDR3 is CASSDGRADTQYF. The CDR3 bases are TGTGCCAGCAGCGACGGACGCGCAGATACGCAGTATTTT. The chain couples TRBV9 to TRBJ2-3; D remains unclear. The length of the CDR3 is 13 residues. Trimming removed 3 bases from V and 4 bases from J, with 9 bases in between. Germline lookup yields CDR1 SGDLS and CDR2 YYNGEE.